The rows below give T cell receptor beta chains drawn from one sample of a study of regulatory T cells in long-lasting Graves disease. MiXCR was run by TCRdb on the multiplex PCR reads, yielding one entry per CDR3 protein. The top ten clones hold 23% of a sample with 350,000 to 550,000 distinct CDR3 sequences, over 15% of them seen once. These same records also appear under a second study, on T cells in Graves' hyperthyroidism and ophthalmopathy.

The source material was peripheral blood mononuclear cells (PBMCs), sampled at new diagnosis, from a patient treated with antithyroid drugs. These receptors were obtained from a woman aged 18-30 years with Graves disease. CDR3s leave out the opening cysteine and the closing phenylalanine or tryptophan. Fields, in order: V gene, J gene, D gene, CDR3 protein. A D gene is named only where the DNA matches it firmly.

TRBV27	TRBJ1-5	-	ASKKNPDYNQPQH
TRBV27	TRBJ2-1	-	ASSARAPRVSYEQF
TRBV7-9	TRBJ1-4	-	ASSPPQGEKLF
TRBV5-1	TRBJ2-1	-	ASSLGDTGSSYNEQF
TRBV11-2	TRBJ2-7	-	ASSKFQGQSEQY
TRBV3-1	TRBJ2-1	TRBD2	ASSQEVGTRYNEQF
TRBV3-1	TRBJ1-4	-	ASRLDATNEKLF
TRBV5-1	TRBJ2-7	TRBD1	ASSDGTGLFYEQY
TRBV12-3/TRBV12-4	TRBJ2-5	TRBD1	ASSPTGVRQETQY
TRBV28	TRBJ2-1	-	ASSPEDLKNEQF
TRBV6-5	TRBJ2-1	-	ASSSDRFNEQF
TRBV28	TRBJ2-7	TRBD2	ASSLRPASGSFYEQY
TRBV5-6	TRBJ1-1	-	ASSAGTGLNTEAF
TRBV15	TRBJ1-1	-	ATSRAGYTEAF
TRBV28	TRBJ1-1	-	ASTDTGGPNTEAF
TRBV5-1	TRBJ1-4	TRBD1	ASSWDRVENLPEKLF
TRBV12-3/TRBV12-4	TRBJ2-7	TRBD2	ASSFSGRSNEQY
TRBV28	TRBJ1-4	-	ASTLRGYHEKLF
TRBV7-2	TRBJ2-1	TRBD2	ASSLGGLAGFNEQF
TRBV5-5	TRBJ2-3	TRBD1	ASSLGHRGSADTQY
TRBV3-1	TRBJ2-1	TRBD2	ASRLMAGGNEQF
TRBV20-1	TRBJ2-2	-	SASGSAGELF
TRBV29-1	TRBJ2-1	-	SVEDLPGVVSYNEQF
TRBV11-2	TRBJ2-7	-	ASSLDGPDYEQY
TRBV6-1	TRBJ1-2	-	ASTVTKQGSGGYT
TRBV6-4	TRBJ2-1	-	ASSAGEKNEQF
TRBV20-1	TRBJ2-2	-	SARDPGGGDTGELF
TRBV24-1	TRBJ1-2	TRBD1	ATSDSDRLNYGYT
TRBV27	TRBJ2-2	TRBD1	ASSLGTGVGELF
TRBV18	TRBJ2-5	TRBD2	ASSPTVGTTAQETQY
TRBV20-1	TRBJ2-3	-	SAIFPRGTDTQY
TRBV7-9	TRBJ2-6	TRBD1	ASSKNRGKIGSGANVLT
TRBV9	TRBJ2-2	TRBD2	ASSESSGTGELF
TRBV11-2	TRBJ2-3	TRBD2	ASSLVTSETDTQY
TRBV6-1	TRBJ2-5	TRBD2	ASSEAPSGRWGETQY
TRBV6-5	TRBJ2-1	-	ASSSQQGRNEQF
TRBV6-2/TRBV6-3	TRBJ2-7	-	ASSYTPYEQY
TRBV4-1	TRBJ1-1	-	ASSPLGRGNTEAF
TRBV7-3	TRBJ2-1	-	ASSLGADYEQF
TRBV5-1	TRBJ2-2	TRBD1	ASSQGQGYTGELF
TRBV29-1	TRBJ2-5	-	SAAMEGGRETQY
TRBV12-3/TRBV12-4	TRBJ2-7	-	ASSSGITYEQY
TRBV29-1	TRBJ2-1	TRBD2	SVLSGNEQF
TRBV6-5	TRBJ1-1	-	ASSYIFGQPGTEAF
TRBV20-1	TRBJ1-1	-	SAFSGRKTEAF
TRBV14	TRBJ2-2	TRBD1	ASSPCRGSGELF
TRBV29-1	TRBJ2-7	-	SGEDSYEQY
TRBV12-3/TRBV12-4	TRBJ2-5	TRBD2	ASSIAGGSETQY
TRBV30	TRBJ1-1	-	AWTLVGNTEAF
TRBV20-1	TRBJ2-7	TRBD1	SADRDTYYEQY
TRBV25-1	TRBJ2-2	-	ASSEFNFDTGELF
TRBV6-1	TRBJ2-7	TRBD2	ASRGGLAGNYEQY
TRBV6-1	TRBJ2-1	-	ASTNGLGNEQF
TRBV28	TRBJ2-5	-	ASSAEWRGLETQY
TRBV6-2/TRBV6-3	TRBJ2-7	-	ASSSLEGGRVTQGSTYEQY
TRBV3-1	TRBJ2-5	TRBD2	SSSLAGGPETQY
TRBV27	TRBJ2-3	-	ASSLDPTPTDTQY